This T cell receptor beta chain was sequenced for a study of T cell responses to AZD1222 COVID-19 vaccine. General study results and limits: Reports indicate that nearly half of spike-specific TCRs are directed at unmutated variant regions.

Germline CDR1 is LNHDA and CDR2 is SQIVND (reference sequence). V lost 3 bases and J lost 5, with 8 bases in between. This CDR3 spans 13 amino acids. A remark on this clone: Its antigen is not known.

TCRdb's copy holds only in-frame clones and misses some; the assay was immunoSEQ multiplex PCR. The top ten hold around 1% of the sample, which has 150,000 to 200,000 clones, 80% to 95% seen once. The chain has TRBV19 and TRBJ1-5; no clear D gene. Sequences were derived from peripheral blood, sampled 28 days after the second AZD1222 dose. The clonotype was recovered from an adult who received the AZD1222 COVID-19 vaccine. The CDR3 protein is CASSIPLYQPQHF. For the CDR3, the DNA is TGTGCCAGTAGTATCCCTTTATATCAGCCCCAGCATTTT.